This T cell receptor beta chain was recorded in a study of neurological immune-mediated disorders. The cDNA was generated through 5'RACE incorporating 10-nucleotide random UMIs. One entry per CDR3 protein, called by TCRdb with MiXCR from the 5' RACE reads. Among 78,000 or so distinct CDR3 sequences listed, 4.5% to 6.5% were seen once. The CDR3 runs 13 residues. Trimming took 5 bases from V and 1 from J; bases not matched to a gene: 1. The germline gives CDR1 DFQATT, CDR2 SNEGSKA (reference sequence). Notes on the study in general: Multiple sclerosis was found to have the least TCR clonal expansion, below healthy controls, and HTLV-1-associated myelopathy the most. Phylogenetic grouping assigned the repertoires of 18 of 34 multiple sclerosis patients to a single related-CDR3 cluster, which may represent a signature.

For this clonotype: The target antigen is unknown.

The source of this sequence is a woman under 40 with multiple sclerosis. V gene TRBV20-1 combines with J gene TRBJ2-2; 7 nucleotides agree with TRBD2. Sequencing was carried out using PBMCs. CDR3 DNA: TGCAGTGCTGGGACTATGAACACCGGGGAGCTGTTTTTT. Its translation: CSAGTMNTGELFF.